This T cell receptor beta chain comes out of a study of post-analysis software for immune sequencing data (dated by TCRdb to 2014 to 2015). Regarding the research as a whole: Relapsing-remitting, secondary progressive and progressive-relapsing multiple sclerosis were recorded as disease courses, and subtype annotation was lacking for some patients. A subset of samples was prepared in parallel using single-end sample barcoding, then pooled and co-amplified after Illumina adapter ligation. The multiple sclerosis patient repertoires were compared with ten to eleven previously published healthy control repertoires from donors aged roughly 6 to 27 years.

To demonstrate the VDJtools post-analysis software, the study profiled TCR beta repertoires from the peripheral blood of 13 young patients with multiple sclerosis. The multiple sclerosis patients were children and adolescents ranging in age from roughly 6 to 15 years. The trim is 6 bases for V and 2 bases for J, with a gap of 12 bases between the germline ends. CDR1 and CDR2, per the germline V gene, are SQVTM and ANQGSEA. The CDR3 spans 13 residues, from the cysteine through the phenylalanine. Of all the DNA, just the CDR3 is kept, 39 bases in frame from base 1. Library prep was done by PCR. Sequenced using an Illumina HiSeq 2500. To reduce PCR and sequencing biases, unique molecular identifiers were built into the TCR beta cDNA libraries. About 500,000 cDNA molecules were obtained for every 1 to 10 million input T cells, so each molecule roughly corresponded to one T cell. Patient libraries were prepared and sequenced with the same protocol used for the earlier healthy control dataset. Samples belonging to the same batch were prepared together, multiplexed and sequenced on a shared HiSeq lane. The paper's processing steps were these. MIGEC handled the raw barcoded reads, throwing out single-read molecular identifier groups before consensus assembly and CDR3 extraction. VDJtools was used for post-analysis of the clonotype tables, and diversity was normalized by down-sampling every dataset to the size of the smallest sample. In repertoire overlap clustering, CDR3 amino acid sequences, but not nucleotide sequences, were matched to correct batch-related cross-sample contamination. TCRdb took the public reads, trimmed them with fastp at Q25, ran MiXCR for clone calling and kept in-frame beta chains. Rows with a matching CDR3 protein are joined into one entry that keeps the most common DNA and genes. V and J calls and clone size were set by TCRdb, not the authors. The sample has about 620,000 distinct CDR3 sequences on record, around 47% of them singletons. About 1.5% of the sample is taken by the ten largest.

This clonotype was observed a handful of times. This clone's antigen is unknown. No much larger clone exists at a distance of one base, and base qualities are not known. Overall study results and their limits: The multiple sclerosis patient group was slightly younger than the control group. When samples were clustered directly using the F measure, samples prepared in the same batch co-clustered strongly, which prompted a batch-effect correction. Normalized Chao1 diversity was significantly lower in multiple sclerosis patients than controls, suggesting substantial peripheral T-cell clonal expansion. Roughly 5 TRBV segments, including TRBV5-6, TRBV5-1 and TRBV20-1, were significantly more frequent in patients than controls.

The chain is encoded by TRBV29-1 joined to TRBJ2-3, with the D gene not clear enough to name. The sequenced sample consisted of blood. This clonotype originated in a girl between 5 and 17 years old with multiple sclerosis. Here is the DNA: TGCAGCGTCGGTCTACGAACCACAGATACGCAGTATTTT. The resulting protein is CSVGLRTTDTQYF.